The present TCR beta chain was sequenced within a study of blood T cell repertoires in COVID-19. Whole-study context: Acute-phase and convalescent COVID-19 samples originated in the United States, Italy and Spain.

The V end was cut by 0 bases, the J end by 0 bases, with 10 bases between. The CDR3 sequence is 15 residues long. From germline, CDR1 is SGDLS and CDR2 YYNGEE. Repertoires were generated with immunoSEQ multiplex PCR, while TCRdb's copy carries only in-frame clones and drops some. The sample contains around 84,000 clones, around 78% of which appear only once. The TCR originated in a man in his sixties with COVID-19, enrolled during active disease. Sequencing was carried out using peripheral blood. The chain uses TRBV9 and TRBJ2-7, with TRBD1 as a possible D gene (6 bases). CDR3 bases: TGTGCCAGCAGCGTAGGTCAGGGGCGCTCCTACGAGCAGTACTTC. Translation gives CASSVGQGRSYEQYF.